These T cell receptor beta chains were read from a single sample in a study of cytomegalovirus exposure and HLA in healthy donors. TCRdb's table, derived via immunoSEQ multiplex PCR, lists solely in-frame clones and lacks some. In the table there are 25,000 to 30,000 clones, about three fifths of which are singletons. Sample: PBMCs. The receptors were sampled from a male donor in good health and CMV-seropositive. CDR3s include the opening cysteine and the closing phenylalanine or tryptophan. The order of the fields is D gene, V gene, J gene, CDR3 protein. A D gene is named only where the DNA matches it firmly.

TRBD1,TRBV6-6,TRBJ1-1,CASRYAGQVEAFF
-,TRBV15,TRBJ1-1,CATSREWVGNRAEAFF
-,TRBV2,TRBJ1-6,CASSDGRGLRVSPLHF
TRBD1,TRBV19,TRBJ1-2,CASSIGPGGDYGYTF
-,TRBV28,TRBJ2-3,CASSFRDTQYF
TRBD2,TRBV5-4,TRBJ2-7,CASSFKTSGRGEQYF
TRBD1,TRBV6-5,TRBJ1-1,CASSYSGTGAMWEAFF
-,TRBV4-1,TRBJ2-7,CASSQEEGSPTYEQYF
TRBD1,TRBV5-1,TRBJ1-1,CASSLDPHRGSTEAFF
TRBD2,TRBV28,TRBJ2-7,CASSETSGGTKGEQYF
TRBD1,TRBV9,TRBJ1-4,CASSSRGDRYEKLFF
-,TRBV5-1,TRBJ2-1,CASSLATGSSYNEQFF
TRBD1,TRBV6-5,TRBJ2-5,CASSYAIQGQETQYF
TRBD2,TRBV28,TRBJ2-4,CASKQGGIAKNIQYF
-,TRBV4-1,TRBJ1-3,CASSQEPGGPGNTIYF
-,TRBV7-8,TRBJ2-3,CASSLRDGGASTDTQYF
TRBD2,TRBV2,TRBJ2-7,CASSRLAGGYEQYF
TRBD1,TRBV7-6,TRBJ2-2,CASRPTGGHTGELFF
TRBD1,TRBV5-1,TRBJ2-1,CASSFDGTGGGDGQFF
TRBD1,TRBV6-5,TRBJ1-5,CASRPGTAINQPQHF
TRBD2,TRBV7-9,TRBJ2-7,CASSGEGLADYEQYF
-,TRBV2,TRBJ2-3,CASIPPSLSRGTPTDTQYF
-,TRBV21-1,TRBJ2-6,CASSKPPDQGRANVLTF
TRBD1,TRBV29-1,TRBJ1-2,CSVTGQGFGYGYTF
TRBD2,TRBV28,TRBJ2-3,CASSPGLAASPDTQYF
-,TRBV18,TRBJ1-4,CASSPIRDEKLFF
-,TRBV6-1,TRBJ2-7,CASSDHGGGSYEQYF
TRBD1,TRBV6-1,TRBJ2-4,CASSWTGGNIQYF
-,TRBV18,TRBJ2-7,CASSPAGSSYEQYF
-,TRBV5-4,TRBJ1-4,CASSLTGSNEKLFF
-,TRBV7-3,TRBJ2-1,CASSLESYNEQFF
-,TRBV9,TRBJ2-1,CASSVQDGGGEQFF
TRBD1,TRBV9,TRBJ1-1,CASSPYWTGNTEAFF
TRBD1,TRBV5-6,TRBJ2-1,CASSLGTGSYNEQFF
TRBD1,TRBV19,TRBJ2-7,CASSDRTGTYEQYF
-,TRBV6-5,TRBJ2-7,CASSALGSAENF
-,TRBV5-1,TRBJ2-3,CASSRLGADTDTQYF
-,TRBV7-8,TRBJ1-1,CASSLDGARAFF
-,TRBV30,TRBJ2-5,CAWTLGPLRGETQYF
TRBD1,TRBV19,TRBJ1-4,CASRSTGGGEKLFF
TRBD2,TRBV4-1,TRBJ2-5,CASSVGLMQGTQYF
-,TRBV2,TRBJ1-1,CASVRGGGGQRNTEAFF
-,TRBV4-1,TRBJ2-1,CASSQDDLGENEQFF